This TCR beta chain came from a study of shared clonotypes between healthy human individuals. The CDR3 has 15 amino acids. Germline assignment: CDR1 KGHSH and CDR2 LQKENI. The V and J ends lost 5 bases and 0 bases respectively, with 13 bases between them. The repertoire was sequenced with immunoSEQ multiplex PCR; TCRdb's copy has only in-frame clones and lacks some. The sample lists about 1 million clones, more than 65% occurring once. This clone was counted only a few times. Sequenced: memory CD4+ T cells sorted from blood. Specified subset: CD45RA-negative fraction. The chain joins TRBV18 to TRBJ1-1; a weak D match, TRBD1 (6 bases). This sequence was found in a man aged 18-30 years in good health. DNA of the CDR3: TGTGCCAGCTCAATAGTAGGGGGGATGAACACTGAAGCTTTCTTT. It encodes CASSIVGGMNTEAFF.